These T cell receptor beta chains were read from a single sample in a study of shared clonotypes between healthy human individuals. Profiling relied on immunoSEQ multiplex PCR, and the TCRdb table lists in-frame clones only, not all of them. The sample holds 2,500,000 or so clones, just under 95% seen once. The specimen sequenced was naive CD4+ T cells from PBMCs. These TCRs come from a man in his late teens or twenties in good health. Some clones in this sample may be carry-over from other donors' samples. Each CDR3 is given with its conserved first and last residue. The D gene is left open where the match is weak. Some rows mark clone size as missing; the rest say once, few, many or name a class of expanded clone.

abundance,d_gene,j_gene,v_gene,CDR3aa,CDR3nt
.,.,TRBJ1-2,TRBV5-1,CASSLVFDGPSGGYTF,TGCGCCAGCAGCTTGGTGTTTGACGGCCCCTCAGGAGGCTACACCTTC
.,.,TRBJ2-5,TRBV5-4,CASSLGQIQETQYF,TGTGCCAGCAGCTTGGGGCAGATCCAAGAGACCCAGTACTTC
.,TRBD1,TRBJ1-2,TRBV7-2,CASSPRTDRGGYTF,TGTGCCAGCAGCCCGAGGACGGACAGGGGTGGCTACACCTTC
.,.,TRBJ2-3,TRBV28,CASSSAGDTQYF,TGTGCCAGCAGTTCCGCTGGGGATACGCAGTATTTT
.,TRBD1,TRBJ1-4,TRBV28,CAIAGQGWEKLFF,TGTGCCATCGCGGGACAGGGGTGGGAAAAACTGTTTTTT
.,.,TRBJ2-7,TRBV25-1,CASSDPRGAGYEQYF,TGTGCCAGCAGTGACCCCAGAGGGGCTGGGTACGAGCAGTACTTC
once,.,TRBJ2-4,TRBV5-4,CASSPVGSGPKNIQYF,TGTGCCAGCAGCCCGGTAGGGTCGGGGCCCAAAAACATTCAGTACTTC
few,.,TRBJ1-3,TRBV7-9,CASSLGVSGNTIYF,TGTGCCAGCAGCTTAGGTGTCTCTGGAAACACCATATATTTT
.,TRBD1,TRBJ2-5,TRBV19,CASSITTGYETQYF,TGTGCCAGTAGTATTACGACAGGGTACGAGACCCAGTACTTC
.,TRBD1,TRBJ2-5,TRBV15,CATSSRRGQQETQYF,TGTGCCACCAGCAGCAGAAGGGGACAGCAAGAGACCCAGTACTTC
few,.,TRBJ1-1,TRBV29-1,CSAVNGANTEAFF,TGCAGCGCCGTGAATGGGGCGAACACTGAAGCTTTCTTT
once,TRBD2,TRBJ2-3,TRBV7-3,CASSSTSGGDTQYF,TGTGCCAGCAGCTCCACTAGCGGGGGAGATACGCAGTATTTT
.,.,TRBJ1-2,TRBV18,CASSPAVLYGYTF,TGTGCCAGCTCACCAGCCGTACTCTATGGCTACACCTTC
.,.,TRBJ2-4,TRBV20-1,CRAGGSNIQYF,TGCAGAGCTGGGGGCAGCAACATTCAGTACTTC
.,TRBD1,TRBJ2-7,TRBV2,CASSAVTGFNEQYF,TGTGCCAGCAGTGCTGTGACAGGGTTCAACGAGCAGTACTTC
.,.,TRBJ1-2,TRBV20-1,CSASQLYGYTF,TGCAGTGCTAGTCAGTTGTATGGCTACACCTTC
.,TRBD1,TRBJ1-4,TRBV19,CASRQAGTVLGKLFF,TGTGCCAGTAGGCAAGCCGGGACAGTTCTAGGAAAACTGTTTTTT
.,TRBD1,TRBJ1-5,TRBV28,CASETGTGIQPQHF,TGTGCCAGTGAGACCGGGACAGGAATCCAGCCCCAGCATTTT
.,.,TRBJ1-1,TRBV29-1,CSVQGVSEAFF,TGCAGCGTCCAGGGTGTCTCTGAAGCTTTCTTT
.,TRBD1,TRBJ2-7,TRBV7-3,CASSSGQGTTYEQYF,TGTGCCAGCAGCTCGGGACAGGGTACTACCTACGAGCAGTACTTC
.,.,TRBJ1-5,TRBV5-1,CASSFSGQLNQPQHF,TGCGCCAGCAGCTTCTCAGGACAGCTCAATCAGCCCCAGCATTTT
.,.,TRBJ2-1,TRBV7-9,CASTRAYNEQFF,TGTGCCAGCACACGGGCGTACAATGAGCAGTTCTTC
.,TRBD2,TRBJ2-7,TRBV5-1,CASREGVAGGPEEQYF,TGCGCCAGCAGGGAAGGAGTCGCGGGAGGGCCGGAGGAGCAGTACTTC
.,.,TRBJ2-7,TRBV6-5,CASSYGTTSGTYEQYF,TGTGCCAGCAGTTACGGCACTACGAGCGGAACCTACGAGCAGTACTTC
.,TRBD2,TRBJ2-2,TRBV11-2,CASSLAPSGSTGELFF,TGTGCCAGCAGCTTAGCCCCTAGCGGGAGCACCGGGGAGCTGTTTTTT
.,TRBD1,TRBJ1-1,TRBV6-1,CASRGQGGKNTEAFF,TGTGCCAGCAGGGGACAGGGAGGAAAGAACACTGAAGCTTTCTTT
.,TRBD2,TRBJ2-3,TRBV7-8,CASSLESAGVRDTQYF,TGTGCCAGCAGCTTAGAGTCGGCGGGAGTAAGAGATACGCAGTATTTT
.,TRBD1,TRBJ2-7,TRBV11-2,CASSRIGTAYEQYF,TGTGCCAGCAGCCGAATCGGGACAGCCTACGAGCAGTACTTC
.,.,TRBJ1-2,TRBV28,CASSFGGGTGYGYTF,TGTGCCAGCAGTTTCGGGGGGGGCACTGGCTATGGCTACACCTTC
once,.,TRBJ1-3,TRBV28,CASSSPGHTIYF,TGTGCCAGCAGCTCGCCTGGCCACACCATATATTTT
once,.,TRBJ2-1,TRBV27,CASSDALGSYNEQFF,TGTGCCAGTTCGGACGCTTTAGGGTCCTACAATGAGCAGTTCTTC
few,.,TRBJ1-1,TRBV29-1,CSVPVNLEAFF,TGCAGCGTTCCGGTGAACCTTGAAGCTTTCTTT
.,.,TRBJ2-5,TRBV4-1,CASSQVGLGHQETQYF,TGCGCCAGCAGCCAAGTTGGGTTGGGTCACCAAGAGACCCAGTACTTC
.,.,TRBJ1-6,TRBV4-1,CASSQLRGIRSPLHF,TGCGCCAGCAGCCAACTCAGGGGAATCCGTTCACCCCTCCACTTT
.,.,TRBJ2-1,TRBV2,CASSEAGEQFF,TGTGCCAGCAGTGAAGCGGGTGAGCAGTTCTTC
.,.,TRBJ2-3,TRBV7-2,CASSLRGSSTDTQYF,TGTGCCAGCAGCTTACGTGGCTCGAGCACAGATACGCAGTATTTT
few,TRBD1,TRBJ1-5,TRBV2,CASSGETGSTQHF,TGTGCCAGCAGCGGAGAGACAGGGTCGACCCAGCATTTT
.,.,TRBJ2-3,TRBV5-4,CASSLAFGFTDTQYF,TGTGCCAGCAGCTTGGCCTTCGGCTTCACAGATACGCAGTATTTT
.,TRBD1,TRBJ2-2,TRBV7-2,CASSSRSQGAVGTGELFF,TGTGCCAGCAGCTCTCGTTCACAGGGGGCAGTGGGCACCGGGGAGCTGTTTTTT
once,TRBD1,TRBJ2-7,TRBV11-2,CASSLNSRDRASF,TGTGCCAGCAGCTTAAATTCCCGGGACAGGGCCTCCTTC
.,TRBD2,TRBJ2-1,TRBV4-2,CASSQAGGRVSYNEQFF,TGTGCCAGCAGCCAAGCGGGAGGGAGAGTATCCTACAATGAGCAGTTCTTC
.,TRBD2,TRBJ2-1,TRBV29-1,CSVEERRAGGFNEQFF,TGCAGCGTTGAAGAACGTCGTGCGGGAGGCTTTAATGAGCAGTTCTTC
.,.,TRBJ1-2,TRBV5-6,CASSALQGIYGYTF,TGTGCCAGCAGCGCCCTACAGGGTATCTATGGCTACACCTTC
.,.,TRBJ2-3,TRBV28,CASSLLSRATDTQYF,TGTGCCAGCAGTTTACTCAGCAGGGCCACAGATACGCAGTATTTT
.,.,TRBJ2-1,TRBV4-2,CASSQDRERGYNEQFF,TGTGCCAGCAGCCAAGACCGGGAGAGAGGGTACAATGAGCAGTTCTTC
.,.,TRBJ2-7,TRBV20-1,CSAGRQNEQYF,TGCAGTGCCGGCCGGCAGAACGAGCAGTACTTC
once,TRBD2,TRBJ2-3,TRBV5-4,CASSSSLAGVGDTQYF,TGTGCCAGCAGCTCCTCTCTAGCGGGAGTGGGGGATACGCAGTATTTT
.,TRBD1,TRBJ2-1,TRBV28,CASSFRSGGAGSSYNEQFF,TGTGCCAGCAGTTTTCGGTCAGGGGGCGCGGGGAGCTCCTACAATGAGCAGTTCTTC
.,.,TRBJ2-3,TRBV5-1,CASSLDSDTQYF,TGCGCCAGCAGCCTCGACTCAGATACGCAGTATTTT
.,.,TRBJ1-1,TRBV6-1,CASSVNRIKEAFF,TGTGCCAGCAGTGTTAACAGGATAAAGGAAGCTTTCTTT
once,.,TRBJ2-2,TRBV29-1,CSVASSGRELFF,TGCAGCGTTGCGTCTTCGGGGCGGGAGCTGTTTTTT
.,.,TRBJ2-5,TRBV5-4,CASSLEQRIETQYF,TGTGCCAGCAGCTTGGAGCAGAGGATCGAGACCCAGTACTTC
.,.,TRBJ1-1,TRBV5-1,CASSLITPYENTEAFF,TGCGCCAGCAGCTTAATAACACCCTATGAGAACACTGAAGCTTTCTTT
.,TRBD1,TRBJ2-7,TRBV27,CASSFNRGVLEQYF,TGTGCCAGCAGTTTCAACAGGGGGGTCCTCGAGCAGTACTTC
.,.,TRBJ2-7,TRBV6-5,CASSLNRGRDEQYF,TGTGCCTCCAGCCTAAATCGGGGGCGCGACGAGCAGTACTTC
.,.,TRBJ2-5,TRBV19,CASNRGTDETQYF,TGTGCCAGTAATAGAGGGACGGACGAGACCCAGTACTTC
.,TRBD2,TRBJ2-1,TRBV7-6,CASSARLAGELYNEQFF,TGTGCCAGCAGCGCACGACTAGCGGGAGAGTTATACAATGAGCAGTTCTTC
.,.,TRBJ2-2,TRBV30,CAWSGPNTGELFF,TGTGCCTGGAGTGGGCCTAACACCGGGGAGCTGTTTTTT
.,.,TRBJ1-5,TRBV5-1,CASSLDQGGQPQHF,TGCGCCAGCAGCCTTGACCAGGGTGGACAGCCCCAGCATTTT
.,TRBD1,TRBJ2-1,TRBV20-1,CSAYRGNEQFF,TGCAGTGCTTACAGGGGCAATGAGCAGTTCTTC